Below are 20 T cell receptor beta chains sequenced from a single sample in a study of CD8+ T cells in alopecia areata. Extracted RNA was reverse transcribed, and the resulting cDNA served as sequencing template. Clones were sequenced by immunoSEQ multiplex PCR, and TCRdb holds only the in-frame ones, with some missing. The data contain more than 90,000 clones, less than 70% of them singletons. The material sequenced was CD4+ T cells sorted from blood. These TCRs come from a human donor in good health.

The chain combines TRBV25-1 with TRBJ1-3; D is unresolved. CDR3 length: 15 residues. The V end lost 4 bases, the J end lost 0 bases, and 10 bases lay between the germline ends. Germline-derived CDR1 and CDR2 are MGHDK and SYGVNS. Here the CDR3 DNA reads TGTGCCAGCAGTGGGGCGACGGGCTCTGGAAACACCATATATTTT. This translates into CASSGATGSGNTIYF.

V and J are TRBV28 and TRBJ2-5; D uncertain. From germline, CDR1 is MDHEN and CDR2 SYDVKM. The CDR3 is 11 amino acids. V lost 6 bases to trimming and J lost 5 bases, with 7 bases between them. CDR3: CASSRAETQYF. Written as DNA, the CDR3 is TGTGCCAGCAGCAGAGCTGAGACCCAGTACTTC. The whole variable domain, remainder taken from reference TRBV28 and TRBJ2-5, is DVKVTQSSRYLVKRTGEKVFLECVQDMDHENMFWYRQDPGLGLRLIYFSYDVKMKEKGDIPEGYSVSREKKERFSLILESASTNQTSMYLCASSRAETQYFGPGTRLLVL.

The J gene is TRBJ2-7, the V gene TRBV2; D might be TRBD1 (5 bases). The V gene lost 0 bases and the J gene lost 2 bases, with 11 bases spanning the gap. This CDR3 is built from 15 residues. Germline loops: CDR1 SNHLY, CDR2 FYNNEI. The CDR3 loop is CASSEATELTYEQYF. The DNA of the CDR3 is TGTGCCAGCAGTGAAGCGACAGAACTTACCTACGAGCAGTACTTC. Drawing the rest from reference TRBV2 and TRBJ2-7, the complete variable domain is EPEVTQTPSHQVTQMGQEVILRCVPISNHLYFYWYRQILGQKVEFLVSFYNNEISEKSEIFDDQFSVERPDGSNFTLKIRSTKLEDSAMYFCASSEATELTYEQYFGPGTRLTVT.

This chain connects TRBV2 to TRBJ1-2, with D hard to call. The CDR3 spans 11 residues. In germline, CDR1 is SNHLY, CDR2 FYNNEI. V was shortened by 4 bases and J by 7 bases, with 7 bases between the two germline ends. CDR3 DNA: TGTGCCAGCAGTGCATTAATTGGCTACACCTTC. Translating it yields CASSALIGYTF.

The chain carries TRBV4-1 and TRBJ1-1, with D perhaps matching TRBD1 (6 bases). V dropped 4 bases and J dropped 5 bases, with 17 bases sitting between them. Germline-derived CDR1 and CDR2 are MGHRA and YSYEKL. This CDR3 region has 15 residues. In nucleotides, the CDR3 is TGCGCCAGCAGCCCAGGAGGGGGGAGGAGAACTGAAGCTTTCTTT. Translating gives CASSPGGGRRTEAFF.

This sequence joins TRBV9 and TRBJ2-1; D not certain. This CDR3 is built from 14 residues. Deletions cut 1 base from V and 7 bases from J, with 12 bases between. Germline assignment: CDR1 SGDLS and CDR2 YYNGEE. The CDR3 DNA is TGTGCCAGCAGCGTAACACCGCTCAGAAATGAGCAGTTCTTC. This translates into CASSVTPLRNEQFF.

The V and J genes are TRBV5-4 and TRBJ2-3; 10 positions match TRBD1. V shed 4 bases and J 4 bases; nucleotides not matched to a gene: 6. Germline CDR1 and CDR2: SGHNT and YYREEE (reference sequence). The CDR3 has 15 residues. The CDR3 reads CASSPGGQGADTQYF. CDR3 bases: TGTGCCAGCAGCCCCGGTGGACAGGGGGCAGATACGCAGTATTTT.

The rearrangement joins TRBV30 to TRBJ2-1; D remains ambiguous. The CDR3 extends over 13 amino acids. Germline V CDR1 and CDR2: GTSNPN, SVGIG (reference sequence). V shed 0 bases and J shed 6 bases, with 9 bases lying between them. This CDR3 is CAWSVPRSNEQFF. In DNA, the CDR3 is TGTGCCTGGAGTGTACCCAGGAGCAATGAGCAGTTCTTC.

The chain employs TRBV29-1 and TRBJ1-5; D ambiguous. The CDR3 consists of 12 residues. Germline CDR1 SQVTM, CDR2 ANQGSEA. Deletions cut 4 bases from V and 4 bases from J, with 8 bases between. In nucleotides, the CDR3 is TGCAGCGTTGGGAGGGTTAATCAGCCCCAGCATTTT. Translating gives CSVGRVNQPQHF.

The chain links TRBV6-6 to TRBJ2-3; D gene ambiguous. From germline, CDR1 is MNHNY and CDR2 SVGAGI (reference sequence). Trimming cost V 4 bases and J 2 bases, with 4 bases left between them. The CDR3 runs to 12 residues. The CDR3 region has the DNA TGTGCCAGCAGTTTGTACACAGATACGCAGTATTTT. Its protein is CASSLYTDTQYF.

The V call is TRBV10-3, the J call TRBJ2-1; D is tentatively TRBD1 or TRBD2 (5 bases each). Per germline, CDR1 ENHRY and CDR2 SYGVKD. This CDR3 has 11 amino acids. V dropped 4 bases and J dropped 12 bases, with 10 bases sitting between them. CDR3 nucleotide sequence: TGTGCCATCAGTGGGGGGACCGGGCAGTTCTTC. Its translation: CAISGGTGQFF.

V gene TRBV11-2 combines with J gene TRBJ1-1; 10 bases are shared with TRBD1. The V gene end was trimmed by 1 base and the J gene end by 8 bases; junction bases not matched to a gene: 4. CDR1 SGHAT and CDR2 FQNNGV come from the germline V gene. The CDR3 consists of 14 residues. DNA for the CDR3: TGTGCCAGCAGCTTAGGGGGACAGGGGCTCGAAGCTTTCTTT. Amino acid sequence: CASSLGGQGLEAFF. Full variable domain (rest looked up from reference TRBV11-2 and TRBJ1-1): EAGVAQSPRYKIIEKRQSVAFWCNPISGHATLYWYQQILGQGPKLLIQFQNNGVVDDSQLPKDRFSAERLKGVDSTLKIQPAKLEDSAVYLCASSLGGQGLEAFFGQGTRLTVV.

This sequence joins TRBV2 and TRBJ1-1, with D perhaps matching TRBD1 (5 bases). The V gene lost 7 bases and the J gene lost 7 bases, with 22 bases spanning the gap. From germline, CDR1 is SNHLY and CDR2 FYNNEI. This CDR3 comprises 15 residues. The CDR3 DNA sequence: TGTGCCAGCAACGGTCAGGGTCTTAAAGGAGGTGAAGCTTTCTTT. It translates to CASNGQGLKGGEAFF.

The genes are TRBV5-6 and TRBJ1-1; TRBD1 might be the D (6 bases). This CDR3 is 14 amino acids long. Trimming took 4 bases from V and 1 from J, leaving 11 bases between them. Germline V CDR1 and CDR2: SGHDT, YYEEEE. The CDR3 nucleotides are TGTGCCAGCAGCCTCGGAGGGGGGAACACTGAAGCTTTCTTT. Amino acid sequence: CASSLGGGNTEAFF. Variable domain in full (rest from reference TRBV5-6 and TRBJ1-1): DAGVTQSPTHLIKTRGQQVTLRCSPKSGHDTVSWYQQALGQGPQFIFQYYEEEERQRGNFPDRFSGHQFPNYSSELNVNALLLGDSALYLCASSLGGGNTEAFFGQGTRLTVV.

The chain recombines TRBV4-1 with TRBJ1-2; no reliable D call. Germline assignment: CDR1 MGHRA and CDR2 YSYEKL. V gave up 4 bases and J gave up 4 bases, with 10 bases separating them. The CDR3 runs to 13 residues. This chain's CDR3 is CASSPDGTYGYTF. CDR3 DNA sequence: TGCGCCAGCAGCCCCGACGGAACCTATGGCTACACCTTC.

The chain employs TRBV29-1 and TRBJ1-6, with a weak D call TRBD1 (6 bases). Germline V gene lookup returns CDR1 SQVTM and CDR2 ANQGSEA. Trimming removed 7 bases at V and 3 bases at J, with 10 bases between. The CDR3 extends over 13 amino acids. The CDR3 spells CSGRTDYNSPLHF. Written as DNA, the CDR3 is TGCAGCGGCCGGACAGACTATAATTCACCCCTCCACTTT.

This rearrangement joins TRBV29-1 to TRBJ2-2; tentatively, D is TRBD1 (6 bases). The CDR3 contains 14 residues. Trimming removed 5 bases at V and 1 base at J, with 11 bases between. Per germline, CDR1 SQVTM and CDR2 ANQGSEA. CDR3 sequence (DNA): TGCAGCGTTATGGACAGACTGAACACCGGGGAGCTGTTTTTT. Amino acid sequence: CSVMDRLNTGELFF.

The chain links TRBV29-1 to TRBJ1-2; D not resolved. There are 11 residues in the CDR3. Trimming cost V 1 base and J 7 bases, with 7 bases left between them. The V gene's germline CDR1 is SQVTM and CDR2 ANQGSEA. CDR3 region: CSVEVGLGYTF. The CDR3 bases are TGCAGCGTTGAAGTAGGGCTTGGCTACACCTTC.

This clone was counted a single time. The V and J genes are TRBV5-4 and TRBJ2-4; 8 bases map to TRBD2. The CDR3 has 20 residues. Germline V gene data show CDR1 as SGHNT and CDR2 as YYREEE (reference sequence). Losses at the gene ends were 5 bases for V and 0 bases for J; bases not matched to a gene: 19. The CDR3 nucleotides read TGTGCCAGCAGTCTCCCTACAGGACGGAGCGGGGGTATAGCCAAAAACATTCAGTACTTC. It yields the protein CASSLPTGRSGGIAKNIQYF.

There are a few counts of this clone. The genes are TRBV4-1 and TRBJ1-2; D is undetermined. V was shortened by 1 base and J by 5 bases, with 5 bases between the two germline ends. Germline V lookup: CDR1 MGHRA, CDR2 YSYEKL. The CDR3 contains 12 residues. The CDR3 coding sequence is TGCGCCAGCAGCCAAGTGGGGTATGGCTACACCTTC. Its translation: CASSQVGYGYTF.